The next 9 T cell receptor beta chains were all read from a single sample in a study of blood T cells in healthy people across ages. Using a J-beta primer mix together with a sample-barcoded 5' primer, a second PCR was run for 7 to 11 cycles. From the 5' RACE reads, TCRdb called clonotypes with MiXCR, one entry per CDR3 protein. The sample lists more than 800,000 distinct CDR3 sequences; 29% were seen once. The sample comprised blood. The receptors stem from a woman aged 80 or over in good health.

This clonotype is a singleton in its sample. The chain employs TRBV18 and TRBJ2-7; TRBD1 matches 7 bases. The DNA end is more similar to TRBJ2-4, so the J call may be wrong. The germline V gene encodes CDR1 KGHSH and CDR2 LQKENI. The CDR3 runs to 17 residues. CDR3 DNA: TGTGCCAGCTCACCTATGGGCCAGGGGGTTTTGAGGAACATTCAGTACTTC. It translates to CASSPMGQGVLRNIQYF.

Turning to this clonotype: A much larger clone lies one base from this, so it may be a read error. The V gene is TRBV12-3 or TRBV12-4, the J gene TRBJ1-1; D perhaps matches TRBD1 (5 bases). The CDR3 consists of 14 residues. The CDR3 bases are TGTGCCAGCAGGTTAGGACAAGTCCAAACTGAAGCTTTCTTT. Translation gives CASRLGQVQTEAFF.

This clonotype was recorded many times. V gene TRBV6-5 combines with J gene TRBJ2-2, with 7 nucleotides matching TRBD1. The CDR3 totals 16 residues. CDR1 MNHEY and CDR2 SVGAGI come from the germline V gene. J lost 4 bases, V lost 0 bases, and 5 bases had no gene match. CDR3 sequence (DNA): TGTGCCAGCAGTTACTCACAGGGGTTAAGCACCGGGGAGCTGTTTTTT. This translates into CASSYSQGLSTGELFF.

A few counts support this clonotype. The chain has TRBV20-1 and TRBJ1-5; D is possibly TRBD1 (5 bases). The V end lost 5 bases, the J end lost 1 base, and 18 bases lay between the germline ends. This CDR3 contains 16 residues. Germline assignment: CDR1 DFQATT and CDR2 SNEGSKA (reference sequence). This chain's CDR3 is CSASNPKWGSNQPQHF. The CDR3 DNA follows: TGCAGTGCTTCTAACCCGAAATGGGGGAGCAATCAGCCCCAGCATTTT.

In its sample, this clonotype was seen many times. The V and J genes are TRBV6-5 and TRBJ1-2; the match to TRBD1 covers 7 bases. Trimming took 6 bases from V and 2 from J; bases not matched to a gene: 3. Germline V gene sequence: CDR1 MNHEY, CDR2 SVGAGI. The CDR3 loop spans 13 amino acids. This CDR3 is CASRRTGNYGYTF. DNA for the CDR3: TGTGCCAGCAGACGGACAGGCAACTATGGCTACACCTTC.

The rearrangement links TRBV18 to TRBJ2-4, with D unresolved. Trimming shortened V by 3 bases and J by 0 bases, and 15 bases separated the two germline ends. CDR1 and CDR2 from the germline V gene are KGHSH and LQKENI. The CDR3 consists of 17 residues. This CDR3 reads CASSPDQVLLAKNIQYF. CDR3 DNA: TGTGCCAGCTCACCCGACCAAGTATTACTAGCCAAAAACATTCAGTACTTC.

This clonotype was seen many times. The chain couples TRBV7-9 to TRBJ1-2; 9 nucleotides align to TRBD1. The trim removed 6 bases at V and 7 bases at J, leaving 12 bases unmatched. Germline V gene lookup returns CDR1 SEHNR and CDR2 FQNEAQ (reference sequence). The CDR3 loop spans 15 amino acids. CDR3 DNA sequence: TGTGCCAGCAGACCAACAGGGGGCGTCACCTCTGGCTACACCTTC. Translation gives CASRPTGGVTSGYTF.

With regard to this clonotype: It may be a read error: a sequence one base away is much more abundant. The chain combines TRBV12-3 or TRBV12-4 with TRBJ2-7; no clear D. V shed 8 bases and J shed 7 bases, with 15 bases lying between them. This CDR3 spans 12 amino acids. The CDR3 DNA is TGTGCCAGCGCCCGCGGACGGAATGAGCAGTACTTC. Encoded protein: CASARGRNEQYF.

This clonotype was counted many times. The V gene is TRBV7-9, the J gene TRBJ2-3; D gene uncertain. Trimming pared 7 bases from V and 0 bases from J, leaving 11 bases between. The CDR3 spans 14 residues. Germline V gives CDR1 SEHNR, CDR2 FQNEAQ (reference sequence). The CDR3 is CASKADSSTDTQYF. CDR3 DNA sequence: TGTGCCAGCAAGGCAGACTCAAGCACAGATACGCAGTATTTT.